This entry describes one T cell receptor (beta chain). This specimen belongs to a study of blood T cell repertoires in COVID-19. Germline lookup yields CDR1 MNHEY and CDR2 SMNVEV (reference sequence). This CDR3 has 15 residues. J lost 1 base, V lost 2 bases, and 2 bases had no gene match. Method: immunoSEQ multiplex PCR; TCRdb's copy keeps in-frame clones and lacks some. The sample includes around 16,000 clones, around 80% of them seen just once. Specimen: peripheral blood. This receptor was obtained from a human donor in a cohort sampled during active COVID-19. The V and J genes are TRBV27 and TRBJ1-1, with 9 nucleotides matching TRBD1. DNA for the CDR3: TGTGCCAGCAGTTTAACAGGGGGCACGAACACTGAAGCTTTCTTT. It yields the protein CASSLTGGTNTEAFF.